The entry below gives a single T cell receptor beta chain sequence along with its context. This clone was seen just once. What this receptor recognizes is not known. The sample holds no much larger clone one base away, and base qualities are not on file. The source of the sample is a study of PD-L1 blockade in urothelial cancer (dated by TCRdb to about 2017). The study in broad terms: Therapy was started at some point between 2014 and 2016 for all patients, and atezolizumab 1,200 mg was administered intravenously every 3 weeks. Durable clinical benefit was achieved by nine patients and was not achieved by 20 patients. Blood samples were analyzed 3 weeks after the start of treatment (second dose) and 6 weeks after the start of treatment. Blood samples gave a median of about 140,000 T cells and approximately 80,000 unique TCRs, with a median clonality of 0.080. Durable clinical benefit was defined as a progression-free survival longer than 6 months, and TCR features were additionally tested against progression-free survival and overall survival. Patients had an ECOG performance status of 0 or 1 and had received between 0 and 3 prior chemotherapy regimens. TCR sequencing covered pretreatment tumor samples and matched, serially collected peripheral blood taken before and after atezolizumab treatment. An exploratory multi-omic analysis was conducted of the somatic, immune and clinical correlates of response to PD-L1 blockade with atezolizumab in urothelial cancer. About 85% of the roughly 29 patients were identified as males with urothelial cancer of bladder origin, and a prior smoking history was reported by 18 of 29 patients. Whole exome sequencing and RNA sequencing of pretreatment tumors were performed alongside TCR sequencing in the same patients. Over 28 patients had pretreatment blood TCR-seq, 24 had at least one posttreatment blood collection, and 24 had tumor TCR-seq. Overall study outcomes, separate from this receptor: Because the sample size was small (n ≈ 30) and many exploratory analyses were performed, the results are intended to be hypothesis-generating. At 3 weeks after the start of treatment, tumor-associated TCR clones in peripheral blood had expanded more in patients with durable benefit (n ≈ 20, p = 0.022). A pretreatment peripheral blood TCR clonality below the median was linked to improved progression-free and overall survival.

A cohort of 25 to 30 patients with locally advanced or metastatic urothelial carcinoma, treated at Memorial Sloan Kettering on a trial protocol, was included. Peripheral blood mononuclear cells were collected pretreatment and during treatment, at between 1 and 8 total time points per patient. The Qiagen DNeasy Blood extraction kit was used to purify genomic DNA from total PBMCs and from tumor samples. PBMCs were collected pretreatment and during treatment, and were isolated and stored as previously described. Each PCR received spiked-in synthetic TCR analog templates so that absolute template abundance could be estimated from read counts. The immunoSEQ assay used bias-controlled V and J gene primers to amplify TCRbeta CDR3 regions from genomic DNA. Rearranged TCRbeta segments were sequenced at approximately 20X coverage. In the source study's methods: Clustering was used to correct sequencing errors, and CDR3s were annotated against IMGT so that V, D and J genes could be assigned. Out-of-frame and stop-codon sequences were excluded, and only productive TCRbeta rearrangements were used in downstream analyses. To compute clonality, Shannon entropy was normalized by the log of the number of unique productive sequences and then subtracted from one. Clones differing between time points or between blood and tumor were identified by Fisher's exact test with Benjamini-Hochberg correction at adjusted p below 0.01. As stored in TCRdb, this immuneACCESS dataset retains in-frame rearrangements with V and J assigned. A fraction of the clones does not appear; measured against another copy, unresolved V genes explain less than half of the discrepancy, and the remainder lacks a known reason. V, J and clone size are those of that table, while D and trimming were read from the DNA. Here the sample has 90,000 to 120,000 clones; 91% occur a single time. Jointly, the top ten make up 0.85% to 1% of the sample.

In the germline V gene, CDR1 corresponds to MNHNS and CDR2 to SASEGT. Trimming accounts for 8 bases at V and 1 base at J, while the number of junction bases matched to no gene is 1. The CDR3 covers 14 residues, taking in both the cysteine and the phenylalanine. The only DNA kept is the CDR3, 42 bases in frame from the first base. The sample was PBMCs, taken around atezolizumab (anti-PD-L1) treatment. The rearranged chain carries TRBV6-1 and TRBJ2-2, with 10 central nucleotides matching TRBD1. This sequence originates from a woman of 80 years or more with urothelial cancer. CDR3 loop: CASGTGENTGELFF. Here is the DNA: TGTGCCAGCGGGACAGGGGAGAACACCGGGGAGCTGTTTTTT.